The present T cell receptor (beta chain) was sequenced within a study of identical twins. Findings and limits, study-wide: Not following the same donors, the study drew its conclusions from cross-sectional statistical analysis. The degree of excess twin sharing was weaker in beta out-of-frame sequences. Researchers reported excess low generation probability among twin-shared out-of-frame alpha sequences.

TCRdb independently ran MiXCR on the 5' RACE reads; one entry per CDR3 protein. This table holds around 480,000 distinct CDR3 sequences, 13% to 15% found once. As regards this clonotype: Its antigen is unknown.

Per germline, CDR1 MNHEY and CDR2 SVGEGT. The CDR3 is 15 residues long. Trimming cost V 3 bases and J 5 bases; bases outside gene matches: 10. This sample was shared with a second study, whose subject was yellow fever vaccine responses in identical twins. Per that study: The T cell response to vaccination in identical twins was reportedly partly convergent and partly personalized.

This sequence originates from a woman between 18 and 30 years old in good health. The source material was CD4+ T cells sorted from blood. The rearrangement joins TRBV6-2 or TRBV6-3 to TRBJ2-7, with TRBD2 identical over 7 bases. CDR3 in amino acids: CASSYWAGVRNEQYF. In nucleotides, the CDR3 is TGTGCCAGCAGTTATTGGGCGGGAGTAAGAAACGAGCAGTACTTC.